Below, 9 T cell receptor beta chains from the same sample are listed, as sequenced in a study of spatial heterogeneity in lung cancer. As for time point: sample taken at primary tumor resection. Unsorted whole RNA from tumor, nontumor lung or frozen PBMC underwent sequencing. TCRdb ran MiXCR on the 5' RACE reads and lists one entry per CDR3 protein. Counted here are roughly 39,000 distinct CDR3 sequences, 7.5% occurring once; the ten biggest clones make up under 30%. The source material was PBMCs, sampled at surgery. The receptors here all came from a male donor with early-stage non-small cell lung cancer.

This clonotype was seen more than once but under ten times. The V gene is TRBV12-3 or TRBV12-4, the J gene TRBJ1-6; 9 bases are shared with TRBD1. The CDR3 covers 15 residues. The V segment lost 5 bases and the J segment 7 bases; nucleotides outside the gene matches: 6. CDR3 coding DNA: TGTGCCAGCAGTCGCCGGGACAGGGTGAATTCACCCCTCCACTTT. It specifies CASSRRDRVNSPLHF.

This clonotype was found a few times. V and J are TRBV2 and TRBJ2-3; D not certain. This CDR3 comprises 12 residues. Trimming left V 1 base short and J 4 bases short, with 3 bases between. CDR1 is SNHLY and CDR2 is FYNNEI in the germline V gene. CDR3 coding DNA: TGTGCCAGCAGTGAAGGGTCAGATACGCAGTATTTT. It encodes CASSEGSDTQYF. Drawing the rest from reference TRBV2 and TRBJ2-3, the complete variable domain is EPEVTQTPSHQVTQMGQEVILRCVPISNHLYFYWYRQILGQKVEFLVSFYNNEISEKSEIFDDQFSVERPDGSNFTLKIRSTKLEDSAMYFCASSEGSDTQYFGPGTRLTVL.

This clonotype appeared a few times. DNA of the CDR3: TGCAGCGCGTTAGAAGGGGCGCCGGCTAATGAAAAACTGTTTTTT. This codes for CSALEGAPANEKLFF. The chain uses TRBV29-1 and TRBJ1-4, with D tentatively TRBD1 (5 bases). In germline, CDR1 is SQVTM, CDR2 ANQGSEA. Trimming left V 7 bases short and J 3 bases short, with 18 bases between. The CDR3 has 15 residues. The whole variable domain, remainder taken from reference TRBV29-1 and TRBJ1-4, is SAVISQKPSRDICQRGTSLTIQCQVDSQVTMMFWYRQQPGQSLTLIATANQGSEATYESGFVIDKFPISRPNLTFSTLTVSNMSPEDSSIYLCSALEGAPANEKLFFGSGTQLSVL.

This clonotype showed up many times. The CDR3 spells CASITGNSGNTIYF. The CDR3 DNA sequence: TGTGCCAGCATCACAGGGAACTCTGGAAACACCATATATTTT. This chain uses TRBV28 with TRBJ1-3; D may be TRBD1 (6 bases). The CDR3 consists of 14 residues. The V end lost 7 bases, the J end lost 0 bases, and 10 bases lay between the germline ends. CDR1 MDHEN and CDR2 SYDVKM come from the germline V gene.

The table lists this clonotype with many counts. The rearrangement uses TRBV19 and TRBJ2-5; no definite D call. The germline CDR1 and CDR2 sequences are LNHDA and SQIVND (reference sequence). The ends were cut back, 1 base at V and 0 bases at J, with 6 bases in the middle. The CDR3 has 14 residues. DNA of the CDR3: TGTGCCAGTAGTATAGTTAGAGACCAAGAGACCCAGTACTTC. Amino acid sequence: CASSIVRDQETQYF.

This clonotype has more than one count but fewer than ten. V and J are TRBV14 and TRBJ2-2, with a tentative D call TRBD1 (7 bases). The germline gives CDR1 SGHDN, CDR2 FVKESK. The CDR3 is made up of 15 amino acids. Between the trimmed V and J ends, which lost 4 bases and 5 bases, there was a span of 14 bases. In DNA, the CDR3 is TGTGCCAGCAGCCGACAGGGACTCGGGACCGGGGAGCTGTTTTTT. As protein: CASSRQGLGTGELFF.

This clonotype was seen ten or more times. The V and J genes are TRBV11-2 and TRBJ2-5; D ambiguous. The CDR3 covers 14 residues. CDR1 is SGHAT and CDR2 is FQNNGV in the germline V gene. Trimming took 1 base from V and 3 from J, leaving 9 bases between them. The CDR3 DNA reads TGTGCCAGCAGCTTAGGAGGCAGAAAAGAGACCCAGTACTTC. Protein product: CASSLGGRKETQYF.

This clonotype was recorded at least ten times. The V gene is TRBV2, the J gene TRBJ2-2; no clear D. Trimming left V 5 bases short and J 1 base short, with 8 bases between. Germline CDR1 is SNHLY and CDR2 is FYNNEI. There are 14 residues in the CDR3. The CDR3 loop reads CASSRTRNTGELFF. As DNA, the CDR3 is TGTGCCAGCAGTAGGACGAGGAACACCGGGGAGCTGTTTTTT.

The table lists this clonotype with many counts. The genes are TRBV24-1 and TRBJ2-3, with 8 bases fitting TRBD1. This CDR3 has 17 residues. Trimming cost V 4 bases and J 0 bases; bases outside gene matches: 8. Germline-derived CDR1 and CDR2 are KGHDR and SFDVKD. CDR3: CATSESTTGGSTDTQYF. CDR3 bases: TGTGCCACCAGTGAGTCTACTACAGGGGGGAGCACAGATACGCAGTATTTT.